This T cell receptor (beta chain) was identified in a study of blood T cell repertoires in COVID-19. Study context: Whether acute or convalescent, the COVID-19 samples came from the United States, Italy and Spain.

CDR1 and CDR2 (germline): KGHSH, LQKENI. Trimming pared 5 bases from V and 7 bases from J, leaving 5 bases between. The CDR3 contains 11 residues. Measured with immunoSEQ multiplex PCR; TCRdb has only the in-frame clones, and not every one. The table records around 330,000 clones, roughly nine tenths of them present only once. The sequencing sample was made of PBMCs or T cells enriched from blood (not recorded which). The clonotype originates from a man between 60 and 70 years old who had recovered from COVID-19. V usage is TRBV18 and J usage is TRBJ2-2; D remains unclear. DNA of the CDR3: TGTGCCAGCTCATTACACGGGGAGCTGTTTTTT. This translates into CASSLHGELFF.